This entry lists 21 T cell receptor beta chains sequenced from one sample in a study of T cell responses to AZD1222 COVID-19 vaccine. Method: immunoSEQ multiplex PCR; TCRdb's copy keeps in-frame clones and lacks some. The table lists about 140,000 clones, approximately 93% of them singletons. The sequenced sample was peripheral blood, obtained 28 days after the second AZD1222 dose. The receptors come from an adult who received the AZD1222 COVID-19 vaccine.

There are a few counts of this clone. CDR3 region: CASSLEPRERLYNEQFF. The CDR3 DNA reads as TGTGCCAGCAGCTTAGAGCCTCGGGAGAGGCTTTACAATGAGCAGTTCTTC. The chain recombines TRBV7-3 with TRBJ2-1; maybe TRBD2 (6 bases). The V gene's germline CDR1 is SGHTA and CDR2 FQGTGA. Between the trimmed V and J ends, which lost 2 bases and 4 bases, there was a span of 18 bases. This CDR3 is built from 17 residues.

CDR3 DNA: TGCAGCGTGGGGGACGGCTATGGCTACACCTTC. Amino acids: CSVGDGYGYTF. The chain joins TRBV29-1 to TRBJ1-2; tentatively, D is TRBD1 (5 bases). This CDR3 spans 11 amino acids. V dropped 6 bases and J dropped 4 bases, with 9 bases sitting between them. Germline V gene data show CDR1 as SQVTM and CDR2 as ANQGSEA. The full variable domain, completed using reference TRBV29-1 and TRBJ1-2, is SAVISQKPSRDICQRGTSLTIQCQVDSQVTMMFWYRQQPGQSLTLIATANQGSEATYESGFVIDKFPISRPNLTFSTLTVSNMSPEDSSIYLCSVGDGYGYTFGSGTRLTVV.

The DNA for the CDR3 is TGTGCCAGCTCACCTTTTACAGGGATGGATGAAAAACTGTTTTTT. It encodes CASSPFTGMDEKLFF. This rearrangement joins TRBV18 to TRBJ1-4, with D perhaps TRBD1 (6 bases). Germline values: CDR1 KGHSH, CDR2 LQKENI. V was trimmed by 3 bases and J by 6 bases, leaving 14 bases between them. This CDR3 comprises 15 residues.

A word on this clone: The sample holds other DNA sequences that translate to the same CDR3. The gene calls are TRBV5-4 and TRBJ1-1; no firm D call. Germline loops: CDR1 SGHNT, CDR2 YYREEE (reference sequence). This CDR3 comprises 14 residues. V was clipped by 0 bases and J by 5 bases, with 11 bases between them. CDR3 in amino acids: CASSLDSTGTEAFF. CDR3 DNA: TGTGCCAGCAGCTTGGACAGTACTGGGACTGAAGCTTTCTTT. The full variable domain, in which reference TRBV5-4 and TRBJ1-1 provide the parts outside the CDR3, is ETGVTQSPTHLIKTRGQQVTLRCSSQSGHNTVSWYQQALGQGPQFIFQYYREEENGRGNFPPRFSGLQFPNYSSELNVNALELDDSALYLCASSLDSTGTEAFFGQGTRLTVV.

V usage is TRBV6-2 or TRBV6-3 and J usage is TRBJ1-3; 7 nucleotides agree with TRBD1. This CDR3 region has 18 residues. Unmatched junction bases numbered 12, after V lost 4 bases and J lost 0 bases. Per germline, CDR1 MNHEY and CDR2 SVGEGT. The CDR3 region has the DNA TGTGCCAGCAGTTTCGTTCCAACAGGGGCCGGCTCTGGAAACACCATATATTTT. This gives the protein CASSFVPTGAGSGNTIYF.

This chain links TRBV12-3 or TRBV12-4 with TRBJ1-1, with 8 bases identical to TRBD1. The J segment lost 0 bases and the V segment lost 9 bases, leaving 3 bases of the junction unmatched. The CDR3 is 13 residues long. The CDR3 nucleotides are TGTGCCAGTGGACAGGGAATGAACACTGAAGCTTTCTTT. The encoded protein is CASGQGMNTEAFF.

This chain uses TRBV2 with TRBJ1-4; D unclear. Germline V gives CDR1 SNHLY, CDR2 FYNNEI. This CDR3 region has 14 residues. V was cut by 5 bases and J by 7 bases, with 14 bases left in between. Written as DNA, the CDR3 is TGTGCCAGCAGTACCGTATGGACGGTTGAAAAACTGTTTTTT. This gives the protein CASSTVWTVEKLFF.

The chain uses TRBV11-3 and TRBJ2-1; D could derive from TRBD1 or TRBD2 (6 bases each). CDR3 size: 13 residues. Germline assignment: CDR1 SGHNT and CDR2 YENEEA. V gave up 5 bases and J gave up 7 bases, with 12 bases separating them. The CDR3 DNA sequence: TGTGCCAGCAGCGAAGGGGGGCGGAATGAGCAGTTCTTC. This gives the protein CASSEGGRNEQFF.

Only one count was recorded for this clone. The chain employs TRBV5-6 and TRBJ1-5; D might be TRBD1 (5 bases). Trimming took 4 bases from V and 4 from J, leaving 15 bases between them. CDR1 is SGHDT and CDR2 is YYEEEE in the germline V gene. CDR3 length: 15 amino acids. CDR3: CASSRGPLGNQPQHF. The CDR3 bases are TGTGCCAGCAGCCGGGGACCCCTCGGGAATCAGCCCCAGCATTTT.

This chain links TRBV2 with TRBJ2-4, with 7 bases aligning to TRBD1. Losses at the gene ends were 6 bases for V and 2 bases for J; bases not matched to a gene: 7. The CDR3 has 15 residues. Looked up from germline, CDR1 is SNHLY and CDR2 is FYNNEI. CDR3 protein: CASSDDRATKNIQYF. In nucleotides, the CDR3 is TGTGCCAGCAGCGACGACAGGGCAACCAAAAACATTCAGTACTTC.

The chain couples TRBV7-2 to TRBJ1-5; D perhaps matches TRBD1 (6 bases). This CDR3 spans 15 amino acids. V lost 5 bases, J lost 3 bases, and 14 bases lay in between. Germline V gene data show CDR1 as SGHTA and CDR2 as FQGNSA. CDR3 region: CASSARYRVNQPQHF. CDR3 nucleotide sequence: TGTGCCAGCAGCGCACGTTACAGGGTCAATCAGCCCCAGCATTTT.

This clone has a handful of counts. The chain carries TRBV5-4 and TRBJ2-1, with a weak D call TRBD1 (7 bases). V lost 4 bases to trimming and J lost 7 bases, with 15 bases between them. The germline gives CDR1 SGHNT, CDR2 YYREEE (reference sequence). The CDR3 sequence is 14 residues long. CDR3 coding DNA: TGTGCCAGCAGCCCCCGACAGGGAGGAAATGAGCAGTTCTTC. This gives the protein CASSPRQGGNEQFF.

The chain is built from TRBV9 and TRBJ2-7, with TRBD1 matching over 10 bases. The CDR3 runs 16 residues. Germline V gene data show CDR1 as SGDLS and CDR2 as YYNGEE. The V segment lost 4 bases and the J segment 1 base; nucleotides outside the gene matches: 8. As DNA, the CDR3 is TGTGCCAGCAGCAATAACCGGGACAGGGGTTCCTACGAGCAGTACTTC. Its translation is CASSNNRDRGSYEQYF. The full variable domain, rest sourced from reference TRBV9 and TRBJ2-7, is DSGVTQTPKHLITATGQRVTLRCSPRSGDLSVYWYQQSLDQGLQFLIQYYNGEERAKGNILERFSAQQFPDLHSELNLSSLELGDSALYFCASSNNRDRGSYEQYFGPGTRLTVT.

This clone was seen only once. This CDR3 reads CASSSRTGANNEQFF. In DNA, the CDR3 is TGTGCCAGCAGCTCCCGGACAGGGGCTAACAATGAGCAGTTCTTC. V is TRBV7-2 and J is TRBJ2-1; 9 bases match TRBD1. The CDR3 has 15 amino acids. Germline CDR1 SGHTA, CDR2 FQGNSA. After removal of 4 bases from V and 5 bases from J, the junction contained 6 bases not matched to a gene.

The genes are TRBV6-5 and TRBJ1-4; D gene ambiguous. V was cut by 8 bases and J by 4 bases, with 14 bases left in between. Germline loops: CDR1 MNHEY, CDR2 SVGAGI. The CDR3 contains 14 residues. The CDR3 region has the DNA TGTGCCAGCTGTTGGGCAGCCAATAATGAAAAACTGTTTTTT. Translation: CASCWAANNEKLFF.

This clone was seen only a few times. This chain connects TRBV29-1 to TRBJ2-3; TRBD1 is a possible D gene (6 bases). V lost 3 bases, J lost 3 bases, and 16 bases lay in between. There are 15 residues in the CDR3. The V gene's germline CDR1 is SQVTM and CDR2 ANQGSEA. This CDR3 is CSVDDGTRVTDTQYF. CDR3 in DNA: TGCAGCGTTGACGACGGGACAAGGGTAACAGATACGCAGTATTTT.

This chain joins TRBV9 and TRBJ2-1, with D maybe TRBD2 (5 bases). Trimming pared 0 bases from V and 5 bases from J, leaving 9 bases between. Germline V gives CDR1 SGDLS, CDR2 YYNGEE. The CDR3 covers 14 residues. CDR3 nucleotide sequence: TGTGCCAGCAGCGTAGCGGGGAACCACAATGAGCAGTTCTTC. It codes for CASSVAGNHNEQFF.

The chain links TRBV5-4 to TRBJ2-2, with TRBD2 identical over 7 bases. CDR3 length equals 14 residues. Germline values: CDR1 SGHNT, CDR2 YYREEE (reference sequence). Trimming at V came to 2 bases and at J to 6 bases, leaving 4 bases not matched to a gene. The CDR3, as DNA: TGTGCCAGCAGCTTCTTTGGGGGGGCCGGGGAGCTGTTTTTT. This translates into CASSFFGGAGELFF.

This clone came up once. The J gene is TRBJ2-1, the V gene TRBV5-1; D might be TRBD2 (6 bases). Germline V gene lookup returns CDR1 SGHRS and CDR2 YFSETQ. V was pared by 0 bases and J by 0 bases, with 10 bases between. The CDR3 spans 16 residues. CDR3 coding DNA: TGCGCCAGCAGCTTGGAGGCGGGGCTCTCCTACAATGAGCAGTTCTTC. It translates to CASSLEAGLSYNEQFF.

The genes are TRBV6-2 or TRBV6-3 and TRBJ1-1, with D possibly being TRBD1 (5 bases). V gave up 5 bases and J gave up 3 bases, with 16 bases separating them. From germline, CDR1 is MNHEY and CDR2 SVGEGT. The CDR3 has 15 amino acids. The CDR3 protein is CASSPIGWGDTEAFF. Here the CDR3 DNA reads TGTGCCAGCAGTCCCATTGGATGGGGCGACACTGAAGCTTTCTTT.

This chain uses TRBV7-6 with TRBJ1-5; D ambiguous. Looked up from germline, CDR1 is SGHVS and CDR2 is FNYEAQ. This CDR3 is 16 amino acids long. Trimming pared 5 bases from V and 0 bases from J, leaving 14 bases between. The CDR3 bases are TGTGCCAGCAGCAAAGGTGTGCAGAGTAGCAATCAGCCCCAGCATTTT. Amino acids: CASSKGVQSSNQPQHF.